The entry that follows covers one T cell receptor beta chain sequence. The antigen is unknown. This record belongs to a study of T cells expressing NK-cell markers. Study results and caveats: Whether expanded NKG2C-expressing T cell clones recognize HCMV is unknown.

After re-calling the 5' RACE reads, TCRdb lists one entry per CDR3 protein, DNA absent. This table holds under 600,000 distinct CDR3 sequences. The TCR was taken from a woman aged 45-65 years in good health. The sequencing input was blood T cells: a sorted CD56 or NKG2C T cell subset, CD4+ or CD8+ T cells, or bulk PBMC T cells (not recorded which).

CDR3 region: CSASPFSGRARTDTQYF. This chain joins TRBV20-1 and TRBJ2-3; the D call from TCRdb, TRBD2, cannot be confirmed without DNA. The CDR3 has 17 amino acids. CDR1 is DFQATT and CDR2 is SNEGSKA in the germline V gene (reference sequence).